This T cell receptor (beta chain) was sequenced in a study of CD8 T cells in ankylosing spondylitis. Study results and limitations: Disease-linked clones had a CD8+ phenotype and relatively low frequency in peripheral blood. A motif of 7 or 8 highly homologous TCR beta variants was seen as apparently characteristic of ankylosing spondylitis blood. Previous work reported some of these motif variants in the synovial fluid and blood of reactive arthritis. Disease-associated clones were reportedly significantly overrepresented in matched ankylosing spondylitis synovial fluid.

On this clonotype itself: Its antigen is currently unknown.

The CDR3 covers 17 residues. Trimming removed 3 bases at V and 4 bases at J, with 20 bases between. Germline CDR1 MGHRA, CDR2 YSYEKL. Generation of TCR beta libraries employed quantitative 5'-RACE incorporating molecular barcodes. TCRdb itself ran the 5' RACE reads through MiXCR, one entry per CDR3 protein. The repertoire holds fewer than 750,000 distinct CDR3 sequences, with around 17% as singletons. Sequences were obtained from blood, either unsorted or a sorted T cell fraction (not recorded which). The rearrangement joins TRBV4-1 to TRBJ2-3, with D perhaps being TRBD1 or TRBD2 (5 bases each). The clonotype comes from a male donor with ankylosing spondylitis. CDR3 DNA: TGCGCCAGCAGCCAGAGCCCCGGGACGGAAGTCGCAGATACGCAGTATTTT. Encoded protein: CASSQSPGTEVADTQYF.